This T cell receptor (beta chain) originates from a study of PD-L1 blockade in urothelial cancer. Time point noted: pretreatment peripheral blood. This table comes from immunoSEQ multiplex PCR, and its TCRdb copy is limited to in-frame clones, with some not included. The sample records some 71,000 clones, approximately 80% being singletons. The V gene end was trimmed by 5 bases and the J gene end by 2 bases; junction bases not matched to a gene: 8. The CDR3 spans 17 residues. Germline V gene lookup returns CDR1 SEHNR and CDR2 FQNEAQ (reference sequence). Study results and limitations: TCR clonality was measured in pretreatment peripheral blood. Clonality below the median predicted better survival.

This clone is labeled as medium-sized. Its target is unknown. This chain joins TRBV7-9 and TRBJ2-1, with 11 bases lining up with TRBD2. This specimen consisted of PBMCs, obtained around atezolizumab (anti-PD-L1) treatment. The receptor was isolated from a man aged 35 to 55 with urothelial cancer. The CDR3 region is CASSPARLAGTYNEQFF. The CDR3 coding sequence is TGTGCCAGCAGCCCAGCCCGACTAGCGGGGACCTACAATGAGCAGTTCTTC.